This entry concerns a single T cell receptor beta chain. Original processing methods: Reference gene primer amplification gave nucleated cell count estimates. TCRdb keeps only in-frame clones here, not all; method: immunoSEQ multiplex PCR. That table furnishes V, J and clone size, whereas the DNA furnished D and trimming. The table includes over 250,000 clones, approximately 83% detected once. The CDR3 is made up of 17 amino acids. With V trimmed by 6 bases and J by 1 base, 9 bases remained unmatched. Germline-derived CDR1 and CDR2 are LNHDA and SQIVND (reference sequence). The data derive from a study of blood T cell repertoires in COVID-19. Study information: Samples representing acute and convalescent COVID-19 were sourced from the United States, Italy and Spain. PBMCs, B-cell-depleted T cells, or T cells were the source of the cDNA or gDNA that made up the material.

What was sequenced was peripheral blood. The V call is TRBV19, the J call TRBJ1-5, with 10 bases lining up with TRBD1. This receptor was taken from a woman in her seventies with acute or convalescent COVID-19. In DNA, the CDR3 is TGTGCCAGTAGACCCGGGACAGGGGAAGGGAGCAATCAGCCCCAGCATTTT. It translates to CASRPGTGEGSNQPQHF.